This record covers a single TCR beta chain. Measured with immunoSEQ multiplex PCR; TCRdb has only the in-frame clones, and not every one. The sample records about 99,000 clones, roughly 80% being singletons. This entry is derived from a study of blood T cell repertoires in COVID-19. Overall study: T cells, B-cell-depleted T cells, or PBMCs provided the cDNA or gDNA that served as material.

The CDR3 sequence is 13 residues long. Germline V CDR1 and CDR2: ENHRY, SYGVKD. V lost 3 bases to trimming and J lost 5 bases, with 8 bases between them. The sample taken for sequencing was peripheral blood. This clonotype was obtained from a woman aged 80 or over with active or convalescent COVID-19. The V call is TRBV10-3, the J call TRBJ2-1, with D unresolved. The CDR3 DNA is TGTGCCATCAGTGACCGAGAAGACAATGAGCAGTTCTTC. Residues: CAISDREDNEQFF.